This entry describes one T cell receptor beta chain. The antigen remains unidentified. The sample belongs to a study of early stage breast cancer tumors. Overall study: Around 10-fold was the mean read coverage per sample. Whole-study findings and limits: Functional markers like CD4, CD8 and FOXP3 were missed in bulk sequencing.

Sequencing was performed with immunoSEQ multiplex PCR; in TCRdb, only in-frame clones are kept and a portion is missing. The profile shows 30,000 to 40,000 clones, approximately 74% of them singletons. The TCR comes from a person between 60 and 69 years old with breast cancer. Sequenced material: blood.

CDR3 region: CASSRPGTGGGGYTF. CDR3 sequence (DNA): TGCGCCAGCAGCCGACCAGGGACAGGGGGTGGGGGCTACACCTTC. The chain carries TRBV4-1 and TRBJ1-2; 11 bases line up with TRBD1. The CDR3 is 15 amino acids. Germline CDR1 and CDR2: MGHRA and YSYEKL. V shed 4 bases and J 8 bases; nucleotides not matched to a gene: 9.